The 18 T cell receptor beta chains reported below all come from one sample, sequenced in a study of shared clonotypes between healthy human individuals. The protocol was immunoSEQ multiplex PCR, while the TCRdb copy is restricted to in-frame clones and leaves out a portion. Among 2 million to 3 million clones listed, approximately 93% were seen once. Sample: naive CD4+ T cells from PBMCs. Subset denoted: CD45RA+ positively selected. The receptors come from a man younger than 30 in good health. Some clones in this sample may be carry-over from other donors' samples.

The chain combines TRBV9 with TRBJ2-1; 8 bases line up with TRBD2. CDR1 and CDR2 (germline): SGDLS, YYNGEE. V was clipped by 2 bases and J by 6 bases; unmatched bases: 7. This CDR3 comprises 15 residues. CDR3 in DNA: TGTGCCAGCAGCGTCTTCGGGCTAGCGGGCAATGAGCAGTTCTTC. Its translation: CASSVFGLAGNEQFF.

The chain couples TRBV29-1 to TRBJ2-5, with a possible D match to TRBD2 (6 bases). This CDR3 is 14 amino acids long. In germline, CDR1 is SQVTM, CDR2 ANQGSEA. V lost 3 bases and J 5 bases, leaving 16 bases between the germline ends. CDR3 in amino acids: CSVDSSFGGETQYF. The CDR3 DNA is TGCAGCGTTGATAGTAGCTTTGGGGGGGAGACCCAGTACTTC.

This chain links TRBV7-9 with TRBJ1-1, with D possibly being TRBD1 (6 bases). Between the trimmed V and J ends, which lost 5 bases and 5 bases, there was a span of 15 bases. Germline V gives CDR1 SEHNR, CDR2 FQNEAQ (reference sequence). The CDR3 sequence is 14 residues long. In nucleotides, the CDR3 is TGTGCCAGCAGCCCCGAACAGGGAAGGACTGAAGCTTTCTTT. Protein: CASSPEQGRTEAFF. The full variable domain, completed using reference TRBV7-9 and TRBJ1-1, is DTGVSQNPRHKITKRGQNVTFRCDPISEHNRLYWYRQTLGQGPEFLTYFQNEAQLEKSRLLSDRFSAERPKGSFSTLEIQRTEQGDSAMYLCASSPEQGRTEAFFGQGTRLTVV.

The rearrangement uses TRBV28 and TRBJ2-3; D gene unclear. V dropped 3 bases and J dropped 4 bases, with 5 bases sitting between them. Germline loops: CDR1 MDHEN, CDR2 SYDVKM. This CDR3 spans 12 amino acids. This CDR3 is CASSFNADTQYF. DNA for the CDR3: TGTGCCAGCAGTTTTAATGCAGATACGCAGTATTTT.

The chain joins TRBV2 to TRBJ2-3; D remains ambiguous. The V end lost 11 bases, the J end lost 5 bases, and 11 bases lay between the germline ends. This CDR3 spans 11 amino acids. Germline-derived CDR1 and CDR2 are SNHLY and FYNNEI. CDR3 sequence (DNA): TGTGCCGGTACGAGAATAGATACGCAGTATTTT. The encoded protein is CAGTRIDTQYF.

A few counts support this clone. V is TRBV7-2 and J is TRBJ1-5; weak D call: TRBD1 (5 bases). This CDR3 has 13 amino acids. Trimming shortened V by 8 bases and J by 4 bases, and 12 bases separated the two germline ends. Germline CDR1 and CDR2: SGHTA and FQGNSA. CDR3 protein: CASRGGKNQPQHF. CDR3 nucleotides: TGTGCCAGCCGTGGGGGGAAGAATCAGCCCCAGCATTTT.

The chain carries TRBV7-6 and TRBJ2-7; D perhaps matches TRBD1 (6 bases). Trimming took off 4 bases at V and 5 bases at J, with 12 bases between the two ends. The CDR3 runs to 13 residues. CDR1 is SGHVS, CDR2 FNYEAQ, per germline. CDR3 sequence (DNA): TGTGCCAGCAGCTCATTCAGGGGCCACGAGCAGTACTTC. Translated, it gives CASSSFRGHEQYF.

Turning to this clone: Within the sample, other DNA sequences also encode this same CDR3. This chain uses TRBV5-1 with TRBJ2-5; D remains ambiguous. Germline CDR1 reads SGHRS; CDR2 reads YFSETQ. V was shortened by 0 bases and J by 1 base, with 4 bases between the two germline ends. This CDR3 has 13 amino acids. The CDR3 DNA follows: TGCGCCAGCAGCTTGGTTCTCCAAGAGACCCAGTACTTC. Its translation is CASSLVLQETQYF. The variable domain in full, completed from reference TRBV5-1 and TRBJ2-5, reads KAGVTQTPRYLIKTRGQQVTLSCSPISGHRSVSWYQQTPGQGLQFLFEYFSETQRNKGNFPGRFSGRQFSNSRSEMNVSTLELGDSALYLCASSLVLQETQYFGPGTRLLVL.

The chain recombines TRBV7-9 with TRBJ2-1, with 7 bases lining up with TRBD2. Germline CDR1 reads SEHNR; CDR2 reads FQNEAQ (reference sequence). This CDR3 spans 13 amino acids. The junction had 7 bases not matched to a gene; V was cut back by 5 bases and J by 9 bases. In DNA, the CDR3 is TGTGCCAGCAGCCTCACGACTAGCAGTGAGCAGTTCTTC. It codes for CASSLTTSSEQFF.

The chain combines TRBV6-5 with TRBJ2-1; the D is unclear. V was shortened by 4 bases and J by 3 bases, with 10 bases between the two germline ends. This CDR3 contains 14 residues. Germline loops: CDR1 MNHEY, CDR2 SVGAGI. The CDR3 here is CASSLRPDYNEQFF. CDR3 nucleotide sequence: TGTGCCAGCAGTTTGCGGCCCGACTACAATGAGCAGTTCTTC.

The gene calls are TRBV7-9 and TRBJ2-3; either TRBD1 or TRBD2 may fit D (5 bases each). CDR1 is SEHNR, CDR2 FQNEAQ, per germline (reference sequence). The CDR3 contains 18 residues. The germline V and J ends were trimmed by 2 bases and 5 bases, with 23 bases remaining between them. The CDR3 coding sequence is TGTGCCAGCAGCTTATATGGGTCGGGGCGGACCCGGGGAGATACGCAGTATTTT. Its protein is CASSLYGSGRTRGDTQYF.

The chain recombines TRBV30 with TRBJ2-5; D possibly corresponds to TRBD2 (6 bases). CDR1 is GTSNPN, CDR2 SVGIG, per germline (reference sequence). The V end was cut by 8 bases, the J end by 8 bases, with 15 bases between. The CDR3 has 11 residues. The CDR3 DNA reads TGTGCCAGCAGTCCGGAGGGTACCCAGTACTTC. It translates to CASSPEGTQYF.

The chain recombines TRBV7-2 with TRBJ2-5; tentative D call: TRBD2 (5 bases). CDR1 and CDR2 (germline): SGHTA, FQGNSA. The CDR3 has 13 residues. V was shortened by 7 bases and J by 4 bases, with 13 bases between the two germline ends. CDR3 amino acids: CASTIWAGETQYF. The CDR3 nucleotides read TGTGCCAGCACGATCTGGGCGGGAGAGACCCAGTACTTC.

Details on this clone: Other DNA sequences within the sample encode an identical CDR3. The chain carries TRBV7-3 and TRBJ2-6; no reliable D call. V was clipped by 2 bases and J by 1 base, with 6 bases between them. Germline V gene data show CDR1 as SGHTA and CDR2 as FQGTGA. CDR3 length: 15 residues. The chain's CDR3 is CASSLGLSGANVLTF. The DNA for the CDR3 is TGTGCCAGCAGCTTAGGTCTATCTGGGGCCAACGTCCTGACTTTC.

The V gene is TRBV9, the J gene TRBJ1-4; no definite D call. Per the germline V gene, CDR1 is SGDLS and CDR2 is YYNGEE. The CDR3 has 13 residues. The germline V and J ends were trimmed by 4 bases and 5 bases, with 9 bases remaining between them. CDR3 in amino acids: CASSPTPNEKLFF. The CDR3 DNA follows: TGTGCCAGCAGCCCGACCCCGAATGAAAAACTGTTTTTT.

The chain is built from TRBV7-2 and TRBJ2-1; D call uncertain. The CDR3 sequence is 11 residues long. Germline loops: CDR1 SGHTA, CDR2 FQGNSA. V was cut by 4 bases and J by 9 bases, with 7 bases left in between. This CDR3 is CASSSYGEQFF. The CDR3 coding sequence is TGTGCCAGCAGCTCATATGGTGAGCAGTTCTTC. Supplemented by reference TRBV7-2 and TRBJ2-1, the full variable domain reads GAGVSQSPSNKVTEKGKDVELRCDPISGHTALYWYRQSLGQGLEFLIYFQGNSAPDKSGLPSDRFSAERTGGSVSTLTIQRTQQEDSAVYLCASSSYGEQFFGPGTRLTVL.

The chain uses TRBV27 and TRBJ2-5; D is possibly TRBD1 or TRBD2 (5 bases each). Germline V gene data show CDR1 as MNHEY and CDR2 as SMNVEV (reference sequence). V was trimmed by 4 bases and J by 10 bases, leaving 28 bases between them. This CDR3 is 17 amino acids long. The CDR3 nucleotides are TGTGCCAGCAGTTCCCTATTGATACGGGGCAGTGGGGTAGACCAGTACTTC. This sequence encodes CASSSLLIRGSGVDQYF.

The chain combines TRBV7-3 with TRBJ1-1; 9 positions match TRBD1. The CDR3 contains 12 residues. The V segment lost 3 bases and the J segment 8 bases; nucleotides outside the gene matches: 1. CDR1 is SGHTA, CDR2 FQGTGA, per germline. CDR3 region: CASSLGTGEAFF. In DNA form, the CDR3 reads TGTGCCAGCAGCTTGGGGACAGGGGAAGCTTTCTTT.